The 13 T cell receptor beta chains in this list originate from one sample, sequenced in a study of T-cell memory formation after mild COVID-19 (dated by TCRdb to about 2021). The method was 5' RACE. TCRdb shows the sequencer as Illumina NovaSeq 6000. Using fastp at Q25 and MiXCR, TCRdb reprocessed the public reads and kept productive beta chains. Rows merge per CDR3 protein into single entries with the most common DNA and genes. This sample comprises 110,000 or so distinct CDR3 sequences, 18% of them detected only once. The top ten constitute 5% to 6.5% of the sample. The sequenced material came from PBMCs or a T cell subset sorted from them (not recorded which). These receptors all stem from a man younger than 30 who had mild COVID-19 (a few samples of this study predate the infection). The sample titles of this study are shuffled in the database, so cell type and time point are left out; the donor was told from shared clones.

V usage is TRBV12-3 or TRBV12-4 and J usage is TRBJ2-7; D uncertain. V lost 1 base, J lost 6 bases, and 10 bases lay in between. This CDR3 has 13 residues. CDR3 DNA sequence: TGTGCCAGCAGTTTAGGTCCGACACCCGAGCAGTACTTC. Its protein is CASSLGPTPEQYF.

Turning to this clonotype: One end of the junction is discordant with germline, which a read error may explain. V is TRBV20-1 and J is TRBJ2-5; D is uncertain. This CDR3 is built from 11 residues. Germline V gene sequence: CDR1 DFQATT, CDR2 SNEGSKA (reference sequence). In DNA form, the CDR3 reads TGCAGTGCTAGAAGTGACAAGAGTTTGCACTTC. Translating it yields CSARSDKSLHF.

This clonotype was counted between two and nine times. The chain recombines TRBV12-3 or TRBV12-4 with TRBJ1-5, with TRBD1 identical over 7 bases. The J segment lost 5 bases and the V segment lost 6 bases, leaving 4 bases of the junction unmatched. This CDR3 spans 13 amino acids. This CDR3 reads CASRRQGDQPQHF. DNA for the CDR3: TGTGCCAGCAGGCGACAGGGCGATCAGCCCCAGCATTTT.

The CDR3 reads CSGRRDSINEQFF. CDR3 DNA: TGCAGCGGGCGCCGGGACAGCATCAATGAGCAGTTCTTC. The chain has TRBV29-1 and TRBJ2-1, with TRBD1 identical over 7 bases. CDR1 SQVTM and CDR2 ANQGSEA come from the germline V gene. CDR3 size: 13 residues. J gave up 6 bases and V 7 bases, and 9 bases lay outside the gene matches.

The V call is TRBV4-3, the J call TRBJ1-5; TRBD1 matches at 9 bases. The junction had 8 bases not matched to a gene; V was cut back by 0 bases and J by 5 bases. Germline lookup yields CDR1 LGHNA and CDR2 YSLEER. This CDR3 contains 17 residues. The CDR3 is CASSQEPPGQGHQPQHF. The CDR3 bases are TGCGCCAGCAGCCAAGAGCCTCCGGGACAGGGACATCAGCCCCAGCATTTT.

Turning to this clonotype: This may be a read error, as it is one base from a much larger clone. This sequence joins TRBV12-3 or TRBV12-4 and TRBJ2-3; TRBD2 matches at 8 bases. The trim removed 8 bases at V and 3 bases at J, leaving 7 bases unmatched. The CDR3 runs to 14 residues. The CDR3 sequence is CASAIGGGTDTQYF. CDR3 DNA sequence: TGTGCCAGCGCTATCGGGGGGGGGACAGATACGCAGTATTTT.

This clonotype was picked up a small number of times. The V gene is TRBV20-1, the J gene TRBJ1-1, with 7 bases that match TRBD1. The CDR3 consists of 14 residues. J lost 6 bases, V lost 1 base, and 8 bases had no gene match. Germline V CDR1 and CDR2: DFQATT, SNEGSKA (reference sequence). In DNA, the CDR3 is TGCAGTGCTAGAGTACCGGGACAGTCCCCTGAAGCTTTCTTT. It codes for CSARVPGQSPEAFF.

This clonotype was seen a few times. The chain combines TRBV20-1 with TRBJ2-1, with a weak D call TRBD2 (5 bases). The CDR3 extends over 14 amino acids. V lost 7 bases and J 0 bases, leaving 13 bases between the germline ends. Looked up from germline, CDR1 is DFQATT and CDR2 is SNEGSKA (reference sequence). DNA of the CDR3: TGCAGTGAGAGACCGGGGAGCTCCTACAATGAGCAGTTCTTC. This translates into CSERPGSSYNEQFF.

This chain links TRBV5-6 with TRBJ2-3; 7 nucleotides line up with TRBD1. Germline CDR1 reads SGHDT; CDR2 reads YYEEEE. J lost 2 bases, V lost 3 bases, and 6 bases had no gene match. The CDR3 runs 15 residues. In nucleotides, the CDR3 is TGTGCCAGCAGCTACTCTGGGACAGTCACAGATACGCAGTATTTT. It translates to CASSYSGTVTDTQYF.

At least ten counts were recorded for this clonotype. The V gene is TRBV7-2, the J gene TRBJ2-7; TRBD1 or TRBD2 may be the D gene (5 bases each). Per the germline V gene, CDR1 is SGHTA and CDR2 is FQGNSA. This CDR3 contains 14 residues. Trimming removed 1 base from V and 2 bases from J, with 9 bases in between. The DNA of the CDR3 is TGTGCCAGCAGCTTAGGTCCGGGGCCCTACGAGCAGTACGTC. Its protein is CASSLGPGPYEQYV.

This clonotype was seen a handful of times. The rearrangement links TRBV9 to TRBJ1-2; the D gene is possibly TRBD1 (6 bases). Germline values: CDR1 SGDLS, CDR2 YYNGEE. CDR3 length: 13 amino acids. V lost 5 bases, J lost 2 bases, and 10 bases lay in between. The DNA of the CDR3 is TGTGCCAGCAGACCGGACAGAAACTATGGCTACACCTTC. Translated, it gives CASRPDRNYGYTF.

This clonotype was seen only a few times. The rearrangement links TRBV12-3 or TRBV12-4 to TRBJ2-5; D may correspond to TRBD1 or TRBD2 (6 bases each). The CDR3 sequence is 15 residues long. V lost 6 bases and J lost 1, with 15 bases in between. The CDR3 sequence is CASSPRGALQETQYF. The CDR3, as DNA: TGTGCCAGCAGCCCAAGGGGGGCTCTCCAAGAGACCCAGTACTTC.

The chain recombines TRBV20-1 with TRBJ1-4; the match to TRBD1 covers 9 bases. V gave up 2 bases and J gave up 8 bases; unmatched junction bases: 3. The CDR3 totals 13 residues. Germline V gene data show CDR1 as DFQATT and CDR2 as SNEGSKA (reference sequence). The CDR3: CSARWDRDEKLFF. The CDR3 nucleotides are TGCAGTGCTAGATGGGACAGGGACGAAAAACTGTTTTTT.